The 21 T cell receptor beta chains presented below share a single source sample, sequenced in a study of blood T cell repertoires in COVID-19. Generated by immunoSEQ multiplex PCR, the TCRdb table keeps only in-frame clones and is missing some. This sample has roughly 250,000 clones, with 86% found just once. The sample was PBMCs or T cells enriched from blood (not recorded which). These receptor sequences come from a woman in her forties or fifties who had recovered from COVID-19.

The chain links TRBV6-4 to TRBJ2-2; the match to TRBD1 covers 9 bases. The ends lost 6 bases at V and 5 bases at J; junction bases unmatched: 4. The CDR3 extends over 14 amino acids. CDR1 MRHNA and CDR2 SNTAGT come from the germline V gene. The CDR3 spells CASSNRGQTGELFF. For the CDR3, the DNA is TGTGCCAGCAGCAACAGGGGGCAGACCGGGGAGCTGTTTTTT.

The chain combines TRBV9 with TRBJ1-1, with 8 nucleotides matching TRBD1. J was trimmed by 5 bases and V by 0 bases; bases with no gene match: 6. Germline V gene sequence: CDR1 SGDLS, CDR2 YYNGEE. There are 15 residues in the CDR3. The DNA of the CDR3 is TGTGCCAGCAGCGTAGGTCAGGGGGCCTGGACTGAAGCTTTCTTT. Its protein is CASSVGQGAWTEAFF.

CDR3 residues: CASRLTGVRNQPQHF. The CDR3 DNA sequence: TGTGCCAGCAGGCTGACAGGGGTCCGCAATCAGCCCCAGCATTTT. The V call is TRBV2, the J call TRBJ1-5; the match to TRBD1 covers 8 bases. Looked up from germline, CDR1 is SNHLY and CDR2 is FYNNEI. The length of the CDR3 is 15 residues. Losses at the gene ends were 6 bases for V and 2 bases for J; bases not matched to a gene: 6.

This chain links TRBV19 with TRBJ1-4, with TRBD1 matching over 7 bases. After removal of 7 bases from V and 2 bases from J, the junction contained 4 bases not matched to a gene. The CDR3 covers 14 residues. CDR1 and CDR2 (germline): LNHDA, SQIVND (reference sequence). The chain's CDR3 is CASTGGLTNEKLFF. DNA of the CDR3: TGTGCCAGTACAGGGGGTTTGACTAATGAAAAACTGTTTTTT.

The chain joins TRBV6-5 to TRBJ2-1; D remains unclear. The CDR3 has 13 residues. CDR1 is MNHEY and CDR2 is SVGAGI in the germline V gene. With 5 bases removed from V and 8 bases from J, the gap between germline ends came to 13 bases. The CDR3 here is CASSHRRRYEQFF. As DNA, the CDR3 is TGTGCCAGCAGTCACCGTCGCAGGTATGAGCAGTTCTTC.

V and J are TRBV5-6 and TRBJ2-1; 8 bases fit TRBD2. This CDR3 spans 15 amino acids. Germline CDR1 SGHDT, CDR2 YYEEEE. V was pared by 6 bases and J by 2 bases, with 7 bases of the junction left unmatched. The CDR3 reads CASIQQGLAYNEQFF. In nucleotides, the CDR3 is TGTGCCAGCATTCAACAGGGACTAGCCTACAATGAGCAGTTCTTC.

The chain links TRBV4-1 to TRBJ2-7; 7 bases fit TRBD1. J lost 1 base, V lost 5 bases, and 5 bases had no gene match. From germline, CDR1 is MGHRA and CDR2 YSYEKL. The CDR3 sequence is 14 residues long. Written as DNA, the CDR3 is TGCGCCAGCAGCGCGCCGGGACAGTCCTACGAGCAGTACTTC. It codes for CASSAPGQSYEQYF.

V usage is TRBV28 and J usage is TRBJ1-2; D is possibly TRBD1 (5 bases). CDR1 and CDR2 (germline): MDHEN, SYDVKM. Trimming pared 1 base from V and 7 bases from J, leaving 19 bases between. This CDR3 comprises 16 residues. The CDR3 here is CASSLFPGGVQGGYTF. The CDR3 bases are TGTGCCAGCAGTTTATTTCCGGGAGGGGTGCAGGGTGGCTACACCTTC.

This clone was detected only a few times. The chain recombines TRBV9 with TRBJ1-5, with D hard to call. The CDR3 consists of 15 residues. Germline CDR1 is SGDLS and CDR2 is YYNGEE. The germline V and J ends were trimmed by 0 bases and 4 bases, with 11 bases remaining between them. The DNA for the CDR3 is TGTGCCAGCAGCGTAGGCGCGGGCTTTAATCAGCCCCAGCATTTT. Its translation: CASSVGAGFNQPQHF.

The sample holds a few counts of this clone. The V gene is TRBV27, the J gene TRBJ2-7, with D perhaps matching TRBD2 (5 bases). This CDR3 has 13 residues. V lost 4 bases and J lost 1, with 8 bases in between. Germline CDR1 reads MNHEY; CDR2 reads SMNVEV (reference sequence). The CDR3 reads CASSWSGSYEQYF. CDR3 sequence (DNA): TGTGCCAGCAGTTGGAGCGGTTCCTACGAGCAGTACTTC.

V usage is TRBV30 and J usage is TRBJ1-3; maybe TRBD1 (5 bases). The CDR3 is made up of 15 amino acids. Between the trimmed V and J ends, which lost 3 bases and 1 base, there was a span of 13 bases. Germline CDR1 GTSNPN, CDR2 SVGIG (reference sequence). CDR3 loop: CAWRYPRASGNTIYF. The CDR3 coding sequence is TGTGCCTGGAGATACCCCAGGGCGTCTGGAAACACCATATATTTT.

The CDR3 sequence: CASRKGPSFNEKLFF. CDR3 in DNA: TGTGCCAGCAGAAAGGGGCCCTCTTTTAATGAAAAACTGTTTTTT. This chain joins TRBV2 and TRBJ1-4; TRBD1 might be the D (5 bases). Trimming removed 6 bases from V and 4 bases from J, with 15 bases in between. This CDR3 has 15 residues. Germline V CDR1 and CDR2: SNHLY, FYNNEI.

The chain uses TRBV6-5 and TRBJ2-1; no clear D. Trimming cost V 7 bases and J 15 bases, with 22 bases left between them. The germline gives CDR1 MNHEY, CDR2 SVGAGI. The CDR3 is 13 residues long. CDR3 sequence: CASTSRVSGGLFF. In nucleotides, the CDR3 is TGTGCCAGCACCTCCCGGGTTTCGGGTGGGTTGTTCTTC.

The genes are TRBV19 and TRBJ2-7, with D possibly being TRBD1 (5 bases). Germline loops: CDR1 LNHDA, CDR2 SQIVND (reference sequence). The ends were cut back, 5 bases at V and 0 bases at J, with 14 bases in the middle. The CDR3 is 15 amino acids. CDR3 DNA sequence: TGTGCCAGTAGTCGACGATGGGGCGTCTCCTACGAGCAGTACTTC. Amino acid sequence: CASSRRWGVSYEQYF. Using reference TRBV19 and TRBJ2-7 for the parts outside the CDR3, the full variable domain is DGGITQSPKYLFRKEGQNVTLSCEQNLNHDAMYWYRQDPGQGLRLIYYSQIVNDFQKGDIAEGYSVSREKKESFPLTVTSAQKNPTAFYLCASSRRWGVSYEQYFGPGTRLTVT.

This chain connects TRBV11-2 to TRBJ2-7; D remains ambiguous. The CDR3 length is 16 residues. Germline-derived CDR1 and CDR2 are SGHAT and FQNNGV. Trimming left V 5 bases short and J 3 bases short, with 20 bases between. The CDR3 loop reads CASSILLGPISYEQYF. The DNA for the CDR3 is TGTGCCAGCAGCATACTCCTTGGTCCGATAAGCTACGAGCAGTACTTC.

The CDR3 loop reads CASSRGSGTSGGASGEQYF. CDR3 coding DNA: TGTGCCAGCAGCCGGGGTTCGGGGACTAGCGGGGGGGCCTCGGGAGAGCAGTACTTC. The genes are TRBV11-3 and TRBJ2-7; 16 bases match TRBD2. V lost 5 bases to trimming and J lost 7 bases; unmatched junction nucleotides: 17. The CDR3 has 19 amino acids. CDR1 and CDR2 from the germline V gene are SGHNT and YENEEA.

This clone was seen just once. The rearrangement links TRBV2 to TRBJ1-5; 7 nucleotides agree with TRBD1. The V segment lost 0 bases and the J segment 7 bases; nucleotides outside the gene matches: 6. This CDR3 region has 15 residues. CDR1 and CDR2 from the germline V gene are SNHLY and FYNNEI. In nucleotides, the CDR3 is TGTGCCAGCAGTGAAGCATACAGGGGTCGGCAGCCCCAGCATTTT. Translated: CASSEAYRGRQPQHF.

The rearrangement uses TRBV5-5 and TRBJ2-7; maybe TRBD1 (6 bases). Trimming stripped 0 bases from V and 3 bases from J, with 13 bases between. There are 15 residues in the CDR3. Germline-derived CDR1 and CDR2 are SGHKS and YYEKEE (reference sequence). The CDR3 DNA follows: TGTGCCAGCAGCTTGGATCCAGGGGCCAGCTACGAGCAGTACTTC. Its protein is CASSLDPGASYEQYF.

V usage is TRBV6-5 and J usage is TRBJ2-2; 7 bases match TRBD2. The CDR3 totals 16 residues. V dropped 3 bases and J dropped 6; count of bases not matched to a gene: 10. The germline CDR1 and CDR2 sequences are MNHEY and SVGAGI. The CDR3 region is CASSYYRGGYPGELFF. CDR3 bases: TGTGCCAGCAGTTATTACCGCGGGGGTTATCCCGGGGAGCTGTTTTTT.

This sequence joins TRBV9 and TRBJ2-2; possibly TRBD2 for D (6 bases). CDR3 length equals 13 residues. The germline V and J ends were trimmed by 7 bases and 4 bases, with 11 bases remaining between them. Germline CDR1 and CDR2: SGDLS and YYNGEE. The CDR3 DNA reads TGTGCCAGCGGGTGGGGGGTCACCGGGGAGCTGTTTTTT. Residues: CASGWGVTGELFF.

This clone was seen a handful of times. The chain employs TRBV19 and TRBJ2-5, with D tentatively TRBD2 (5 bases). Trimming shortened V by 5 bases and J by 4 bases, and 11 bases separated the two germline ends. Germline V gives CDR1 LNHDA, CDR2 SQIVND (reference sequence). This CDR3 has 13 amino acids. Here the CDR3 DNA reads TGTGCCAGTAGTGGCCGGGAACGAGAGACCCAGTACTTC. Protein sequence: CASSGRERETQYF.